These T cell receptor beta chains were read from a single sample in a study of blood T cells in healthy people across ages. One entry per CDR3 protein results from TCRdb running MiXCR on the 5' RACE reads. Of about 1.1 million distinct CDR3 sequences listed, about two fifths are singletons. Sequencing was performed on blood. Every receptor here comes from a man younger than 35 in good health. The CDR3 runs from the conserved cysteine through the conserved F or W. A D gene is named only where the DNA matches it firmly. Size tells how often a clone was seen (once, few, many) or the class of an expanded clone, and some rows leave it out.

TRBV7-2	15	NA	NA	TRBJ2-5	CASSSKMVLQETQYF	TGTGCCAGCAGCTCGAAAATGGTCCTACAAGAGACCCAGTACTTC
TRBV5-5	17	NA	NA	TRBJ1-1	CASSLAPAGPMNTEAFF	TGTGCCAGCAGCTTGGCCCCCGCGGGGCCTATGAACACTGAAGCTTTCTTT
TRBV20-1	14	NA	TRBD2	TRBJ2-7	CSAQGLASYNEQYF	TGCAGTGCCCAGGGACTAGCCTCTTACAATGAGCAGTACTTC
TRBV24-1	14	NA	NA	TRBJ1-5	CATSDPGRILPQHF	TGTGCCACCAGTGACCCGGGACGGATTCTGCCCCAGCATTTT
TRBV6-5	15	NA	TRBD1	TRBJ1-2	CASSTTGTGVYGYTF	TGTGCCAGCAGCACAACCGGGACAGGGGTCTATGGCTACACCTTC
TRBV9	15	NA	NA	TRBJ2-7	CASSVASGYYNEQYF	TGTGCCAGCAGCGTAGCGTCAGGCTACTACAATGAGCAGTACTTC
TRBV10-3	12	NA	TRBD1	TRBJ1-6	CAIRTGNSPLHF	TGTGCCATCAGGACAGGGAATTCACCCCTCCACTTT
TRBV5-6	16	NA	NA	TRBJ1-1	CASSLASPSWYTEAFF	TGTGCCAGCAGCTTGGCCAGTCCCAGTTGGTACACTGAAGCTTTCTTT
TRBV7-2	16	NA	TRBD2	TRBJ2-3	CASSSRTSGAYDTQYF	TGTGCCAGCAGCTCCCGGACTAGCGGGGCTTACGATACGCAGTATTTT
TRBV20-1	14	few	NA	TRBJ1-1	CSARKVSGRTEAFF	TGCAGTGCTCGTAAGGTTTCGGGCCGAACTGAAGCTTTCTTT
TRBV7-9	14	NA	NA	TRBJ1-1	CASSIIGINTEAFF	TGTGCCAGCAGCATCATTGGGATAAACACTGAAGCTTTCTTT
TRBV29-1	12	many	NA	TRBJ1-2	CSVEGEFYGYTF	TGCAGCGTTGAAGGTGAATTCTATGGCTACACCTTC
TRBV6-2/TRBV6-3	13	NA	TRBD1	TRBJ1-2	CASSLGTGTGNTF	TGTGCCAGCAGCCTCGGGACAGGGACGGGGAACACCTTC
TRBV4-3	15	NA	TRBD1	TRBJ1-2	CASSQEGQGHYGYTF	TGCGCCAGCAGCCAAGAGGGACAGGGTCACTATGGCTACACCTTC
TRBV7-9	14	NA	NA	TRBJ2-7	CASSLREVVNEQYF	TGTGCCAGCAGCTTGAGGGAGGTGGTCAATGAGCAGTACTTC
TRBV7-9	15	NA	NA	TRBJ1-2	CASSLVGLTYYGYTF	TGTGCCAGCAGCTTAGTCGGACTGACCTATTATGGCTACACCTTC
TRBV28	17	NA	NA	TRBJ2-1	CASSLHTAGGERETQFF	TGTGCCAGCAGTTTGCACACCGCGGGCGGGGAACGAGAGACCCAGTTCTTC
TRBV4-1	15	NA	NA	TRBJ1-5	CASSRVGGYNQPQHF	TGCGCCAGCAGCCGAGTCGGGGGGTACAATCAGCCCCAGCATTTT
TRBV4-2	15	NA	NA	TRBJ2-2	CASSQKWLGTGELFF	TGTGCCAGCAGCCAAAAATGGCTAGGGACCGGGGAGCTGTTTTTT
TRBV3-1	14	NA	NA	TRBJ1-1	CASSLTVMNTEAFF	TGTGCCAGCAGCCTGACAGTTATGAACACTGAAGCTTTCTTT
TRBV28	14	NA	NA	TRBJ1-4	CASSMTGTNEKLFF	TGTGCCAGCAGCATGACAGGAACTAATGAAAAACTGTTTTTT
TRBV6-6	15	few	NA	TRBJ1-2	CASSYRSGGLDGYTF	TGTGCCAGCAGTTACCGTTCGGGGGGATTGGATGGCTACACCTTC
TRBV7-8	13	few	NA	TRBJ1-1	CASTPRGGTEAFF	TGTGCCAGCACACCCAGGGGTGGCACTGAAGCTTTCTTT
TRBV27	15	few	NA	TRBJ1-2	CASSPTRGSIYGYTF	TGTGCCAGCAGTCCCACTAGGGGTAGTATCTATGGCTACACCTTC
TRBV12-3/TRBV12-4	15	once	NA	TRBJ2-2	CASSPTPESTGELFF	TGTGCCAGCAGTCCCACCCCCGAAAGCACCGGGGAGCTGTTTTTT
TRBV29-1	13	few	NA	TRBJ1-5	CSVGETSNQPQHF	TGCAGCGTTGGAGAAACAAGCAATCAGCCCCAGCATTTT
TRBV12-3/TRBV12-4	12	NA	TRBD1	TRBJ2-5	CASSAGGWEQYF	TGTGCCAGCAGCGCAGGGGGTTGGGAGCAGTACTTC
TRBV20-1	13	NA	TRBD2	TRBJ2-1	CAKRGGSYNEQFF	TGCGCCAAGCGGGGGGGCTCCTACAATGAGCAGTTCTTC
TRBV27	16	NA	TRBD1	TRBJ1-2	CASSREKQGTNYGYTF	TGTGCCAGCAGCAGAGAGAAACAGGGGACTAACTATGGCTACACCTTC
TRBV12-3/TRBV12-4	15	NA	NA	TRBJ2-3	CASSLPGQNNQPQYF	TGTGCCAGCAGTTTGCCAGGTCAAAACAATCAGCCCCAGTATTTT
TRBV4-2	12	NA	NA	TRBJ1-1	CASSHSRDQAFF	TGTGCCAGCAGCCACTCCCGGGACCAAGCTTTCTTT
TRBV4-1	14	NA	NA	TRBJ1-2	CASSREQEDYGYTF	TGCGCCAGCAGCCGAGAACAGGAGGACTATGGCTACACCTTC
TRBV14	12	NA	NA	TRBJ1-6	CASAGVNSPLHF	TGTGCCAGCGCAGGAGTTAATTCACCCCTCCACTTT
TRBV7-2	14	NA	NA	TRBJ2-5	CASSLWSSQETQYF	TGTGCCAGCAGCTTATGGTCATCCCAAGAGACCCAGTACTTC
TRBV20-1	16	NA	NA	TRBJ2-3	CSATTPGTPVADTQYF	TGCAGTGCCACCACTCCCGGGACTCCGGTCGCAGATACGCAGTATTTT
TRBV12-3/TRBV12-4	14	few	NA	TRBJ1-1	CASRTRGHNTEAFF	TGTGCCAGCAGGACCCGGGGACATAACACTGAAGCTTTCTTT
TRBV6-5	14	few	NA	TRBJ2-3	CASNTGLSTDTQYF	TGTGCCAGCAACACAGGGCTGAGCACAGATACGCAGTATTTT
TRBV7-3	18	few	NA	TRBJ2-1	CASSLWSTGTGAVNEQFF	TGTGCCAGCAGCTTATGGTCGACAGGGACTGGGGCGGTCAATGAGCAGTTCTTC